This note documents a single T cell receptor (beta chain) sequence. What it binds is not known. The data stem from a study of cytomegalovirus exposure and HLA in healthy donors. Looking at the study overall: In a later analysis, it was reported that the roughly 130 validation repertoires had been produced on the same platform as the roughly 610 repertoires belonging to the first cohort. Overall study results and limits: Cytomegalovirus-associated status was assigned to about 160 TCR beta chains. Despite most TCR sequences being rare, some public TCRs occurred in many donors.

The CDR3 length is 15 residues. The V end was cut by 5 bases, the J end by 2 bases, with 15 bases between. The germline V gene has CDR1 SGHVS and CDR2 FNYEAQ. The method was immunoSEQ multiplex PCR; TCRdb's version includes in-frame clones alone and lacks a portion of them. The sample lists 65,000 to 90,000 clones; approximately 96% were seen once. Material for sequencing was PBMCs. V is TRBV7-6 and J is TRBJ1-1; D may be TRBD1 (6 bases). The source is a man younger than 35 in good health and CMV-seronegative. Here the CDR3 DNA reads TGTGCCAGCAGCCAGAACAGGGAGCTAAACACTGAAGCTTTCTTT. Protein product: CASSQNRELNTEAFF.